This T cell receptor (beta chain) was sequenced during a study of blood T cell repertoires in COVID-19. For the study at large: Nucleic acid was either cDNA or gDNA, and it came from T cells, B-cell-depleted T cells, or PBMCs.

Authors' processing steps: Reference gene primers were amplified, and this amplification served to estimate nucleated cell counts. Sequenced by immunoSEQ multiplex PCR; TCRdb stores in-frame clones only, minus some. V and J calls and clone size are given by that table; D and trimming were obtained from the DNA. This sample has about 60,000 clones, with 88% found just once. Per the germline V gene, CDR1 is MNHNY and CDR2 is SVGAGI (reference sequence). V lost 5 bases and J 8 bases, leaving 6 bases between the germline ends. This CDR3 is built from 10 residues. Sequencing was performed on peripheral blood. This TCR came from a middle-aged man with active COVID-19. V is TRBV6-6 and J is TRBJ1-2; no firm D call. CDR3 DNA: TGTGCCAGCAGTAGGGAGGGCTACACCTTC. Its protein is CASSREGYTF.